These 29 T cell receptor beta chains were all obtained from the same sample, sequenced in a study of spatial heterogeneity in lung cancer. TCRdb called the 5' RACE reads again in MiXCR, with one record for every CDR3 protein. This table has tens of thousands of distinct CDR3 sequences, roughly 8% appearing once. As for time point: sample taken at primary tumor resection. The material was PBMCs, obtained at surgery. These receptors all come from a male donor with early-stage non-small cell lung cancer.

This clonotype was counted many times. V is TRBV7-6 and J is TRBJ1-1; D remains unclear. Germline CDR1 SGHVS, CDR2 FNYEAQ. This CDR3 spans 13 amino acids. Between the trimmed V and J ends, which lost 5 bases and 7 bases, there was a span of 14 bases. The CDR3 coding sequence is TGTGCCAGCAGCCCGTTGGTAACAAGTGAAGCTTTCTTT. Translated, it gives CASSPLVTSEAFF.

This clonotype was seen a handful of times. The V gene is TRBV20-1, the J gene TRBJ2-1, with D possibly TRBD2 on 6 matching bases. The V gene lost 1 base and the J gene lost 8 bases, with 12 bases spanning the gap. Per the germline V gene, CDR1 is DFQATT and CDR2 is SNEGSKA (reference sequence). CDR3 size: 13 residues. DNA for the CDR3: TGCAGTGCTAGAGCCGGGAGTAATTATGAGCAGTTCTTC. This gives the protein CSARAGSNYEQFF.

This clonotype was detected a few times. This chain uses TRBV5-1 with TRBJ1-5; D remains unclear. The CDR3 has 14 amino acids. Trimming removed 0 bases at V and 7 bases at J, with 11 bases between. Germline values: CDR1 SGHRS, CDR2 YFSETQ. The CDR3 is CASSLEGIGQPQHF. CDR3 DNA sequence: TGCGCCAGCAGCTTGGAAGGGATCGGGCAGCCCCAGCATTTT.

This clonotype showed up just a few times. V usage is TRBV6-5 and J usage is TRBJ1-1; D unresolved. Germline V gives CDR1 MNHEY, CDR2 SVGAGI. This CDR3 spans 15 amino acids. Trimming removed 7 bases at V and 9 bases at J, with 24 bases between. The CDR3 DNA reads TGTGCCAGCATTGCCGGACCGAATTCAGGAAAAAAAGCTTTCTTT. It is translated as CASIAGPNSGKKAFF.

The chain employs TRBV20-1 and TRBJ1-2; 8 bases are a match to TRBD1. This CDR3 spans 12 amino acids. CDR1 is DFQATT, CDR2 SNEGSKA, per germline (reference sequence). V lost 4 bases, J lost 6 bases, and 4 bases stayed unmatched. CDR3 protein: CSAILGQDGYTF. The CDR3 DNA is TGCAGTGCTATTCTGGGACAGGATGGCTACACCTTC.

The chain combines TRBV20-1 with TRBJ2-3, with TRBD2 as a possible D gene (6 bases). The V end lost 0 bases, the J end lost 2 bases, and 15 bases lay between the germline ends. The germline V gene has CDR1 DFQATT and CDR2 SNEGSKA (reference sequence). CDR3 length: 16 residues. CDR3 residues: CSARDLSGYLTDTQYF. CDR3 nucleotide sequence: TGCAGTGCTAGAGATCTTAGCGGATACCTCACAGATACGCAGTATTTT.

Ten or more counts support this clonotype. This chain links TRBV24-1 with TRBJ2-7, with D possibly matching TRBD2 (6 bases). The V and J ends lost 7 bases and 2 bases respectively, with 17 bases between them. The CDR3 has 15 residues. From germline, CDR1 is KGHDR and CDR2 SFDVKD. CDR3 bases: TGTGCCACCAGCGGGGGTTCCGGGTACGCCTACGAGCAGTACTTC. Translating it yields CATSGGSGYAYEQYF.

Ten or more counts support this clonotype. The chain carries TRBV6-2 or TRBV6-3 and TRBJ1-5; D not certain. V was trimmed by 11 bases and J by 2 bases, leaving 16 bases between them. Germline V gene lookup returns CDR1 MNHEY and CDR2 SVGEGT. The CDR3 contains 14 residues. The CDR3 DNA reads as TGTGCCGGAAAACGAAGAGGAGGCAATCAGCCCCAGCATTTT. Protein: CAGKRRGGNQPQHF.

This clonotype was observed at least ten times. V usage is TRBV4-3 and J usage is TRBJ2-2; 8 positions match TRBD2. CDR1 LGHNA and CDR2 YSLEER come from the germline V gene. The CDR3 is 16 amino acids. V trimming: 0 bases; J trimming: 6 bases; junction bases outside the gene matches: 6. CDR3 sequence: CASSQEAGAIAGELFF. CDR3 in DNA: TGCGCCAGCAGCCAAGAAGCGGGAGCCATCGCCGGGGAGCTGTTTTTT.

This clonotype was recorded many times. This rearrangement joins TRBV14 to TRBJ2-2; the D gene is possibly TRBD2 (5 bases). Between the trimmed V and J ends, which lost 0 bases and 6 bases, there was a span of 17 bases. The germline V gene encodes CDR1 SGHDN and CDR2 FVKESK. There are 17 residues in the CDR3. This CDR3 reads CASSQDKDWKGAGELFF. The CDR3 DNA reads TGTGCCAGCAGCCAAGATAAGGATTGGAAGGGAGCCGGGGAGCTGTTTTTT. Complete variable domain (other parts from reference TRBV14 and TRBJ2-2): EAGVTQFPSHSVIEKGQTVTLRCDPISGHDNLYWYRRVMGKEIKFLLHFVKESKQDESGMPNNRFLAERTGGTYSTLKVQPAELEDSGVYFCASSQDKDWKGAGELFFGEGSRLTVL.

The chain carries TRBV3-1 and TRBJ2-5; 8 bases map to TRBD1. Germline assignment: CDR1 LGHDT and CDR2 YNNKEL (reference sequence). This CDR3 contains 14 residues. V trimming: 3 bases; J trimming: 2 bases; junction bases outside the gene matches: 2. The CDR3 loop is CASSQTGVQETQYF. CDR3 DNA: TGTGCCAGCAGCCAGACAGGGGTTCAAGAGACCCAGTACTTC.

This clonotype was recorded at least ten times. The CDR3 reads CASSDSIQGSYNSPLHF. The CDR3 DNA is TGTGCCAGCAGTGACTCGATACAGGGCTCCTATAATTCACCCCTCCACTTT. This chain links TRBV6-4 with TRBJ1-6; a weak D match, TRBD1 (6 bases). V was cut by 0 bases and J by 0 bases, with 9 bases left in between. The V gene's germline CDR1 is MRHNA and CDR2 SNTAGT. CDR3 length equals 17 residues.

The chain carries TRBV19 and TRBJ2-7; 7 bases fit TRBD1. Trimming at V came to 3 bases and at J to 1 base, leaving 9 bases not matched to a gene. This CDR3 contains 16 residues. Germline CDR1 and CDR2: LNHDA and SQIVND (reference sequence). This CDR3 reads CASSISRTGFSYEQYF. For the CDR3, the DNA is TGTGCCAGTAGTATTTCCCGGACAGGATTTTCCTACGAGCAGTACTTC.

This clonotype has just a few counts. The chain joins TRBV5-1 to TRBJ2-1; D uncertain. V gave up 3 bases and J gave up 6 bases, with 4 bases separating them. The germline V gene has CDR1 SGHRS and CDR2 YFSETQ. This CDR3 has 11 amino acids. The DNA for the CDR3 is TGCGCCAGCAGCTCTCTCAATGAGCAGTTCTTC. This translates into CASSSLNEQFF.

The chain combines TRBV5-1 with TRBJ1-1; 8 bases are shared with TRBD1. V lost 2 bases, J lost 4 bases, and 1 base stayed unmatched. Germline V CDR1 and CDR2: SGHRS, YFSETQ. This CDR3 contains 13 residues. CDR3 DNA sequence: TGCGCCAGCAGCTTCGACAGGGGCACTGAAGCTTTCTTT. It encodes CASSFDRGTEAFF.

This clonotype was observed many times. The rearrangement links TRBV4-3 to TRBJ1-2; D remains ambiguous. Germline CDR1 is LGHNA and CDR2 is YSLEER. Trimming pared 0 bases from V and 4 bases from J, leaving 12 bases between. This CDR3 region has 15 residues. CDR3 loop: CASSQEASELYGYTF. The CDR3 DNA reads TGCGCCAGCAGCCAAGAGGCGAGCGAGCTCTATGGCTACACCTTC.

The gene calls are TRBV7-9 and TRBJ2-7, with no clear D. The CDR3 runs 14 residues. Germline CDR1 reads SEHNR; CDR2 reads FQNEAQ (reference sequence). Trimming cost V 2 bases and J 0 bases, with 8 bases left between them. The CDR3 region is CASSLSRSSYEQYF. CDR3 sequence (DNA): TGTGCCAGCAGCTTATCCCGAAGCTCCTACGAGCAGTACTTC. Full variable domain (outside the CDR3, taken from reference TRBV7-9 and TRBJ2-7): DTGVSQNPRHKITKRGQNVTFRCDPISEHNRLYWYRQTLGQGPEFLTYFQNEAQLEKSRLLSDRFSAERPKGSFSTLEIQRTEQGDSAMYLCASSLSRSSYEQYFGPGTRLTVT.

This rearrangement joins TRBV20-1 to TRBJ2-1; D ambiguous. V lost 5 bases and J 13 bases, leaving 24 bases between the germline ends. The germline V gene encodes CDR1 DFQATT and CDR2 SNEGSKA (reference sequence). The CDR3 has 14 residues. The CDR3 sequence: CSAFEWESEQSQFF. CDR3 nucleotides: TGCAGTGCTTTCGAGTGGGAATCGGAACAATCACAGTTCTTC.

This clonotype was recorded a few times. CDR3 DNA sequence: TGTGCTAGTGGTTTGTATGACAGTGAAGCTTTCTTT. This codes for CASGLYDSEAFF. V gene TRBV12-5 combines with J gene TRBJ1-1; perhaps TRBD1 as D (5 bases). The ends were cut back, 2 bases at V and 7 bases at J, with 8 bases in the middle. Germline V gene data show CDR1 as LGHNT and CDR2 as FRNRAP. The CDR3 totals 12 residues.

This clonotype was counted at least ten times. The V call is TRBV20-1, the J call TRBJ2-3; perhaps TRBD1 as D (6 bases). Germline V gene data show CDR1 as DFQATT and CDR2 as SNEGSKA (reference sequence). The ends were cut back, 1 base at V and 2 bases at J, with 13 bases in the middle. The CDR3 sequence is 15 residues long. In nucleotides, the CDR3 is TGCAGTGCTAGAGGCCGGGACACCGACACAGATACGCAGTATTTT. This sequence encodes CSARGRDTDTDTQYF.

This clonotype was seen many times. This rearrangement joins TRBV7-9 to TRBJ1-1; 9 nucleotides agree with TRBD1. The trim removed 5 bases at V and 1 base at J, leaving 5 bases unmatched. The germline gives CDR1 SEHNR, CDR2 FQNEAQ (reference sequence). The CDR3 has 15 amino acids. The CDR3 DNA reads as TGTGCCAGCAGCCCCGGGACAGGGAGGAACACTGAAGCTTTCTTT. Protein sequence: CASSPGTGRNTEAFF.

The chain carries TRBV7-9 and TRBJ1-5; possible D gene TRBD1, 5 bases. This CDR3 has 14 amino acids. V lost 0 bases to trimming and J lost 7 bases, with 10 bases between them. Germline V gene sequence: CDR1 SEHNR, CDR2 FQNEAQ (reference sequence). CDR3 loop: CASSLAGGSQPQHF. CDR3 coding DNA: TGTGCCAGCAGCTTAGCGGGGGGAAGCCAGCCCCAGCATTTT. Based on the CDR3 plus reference TRBV7-9 and TRBJ1-5, the full variable domain is DTGVSQNPRHKITKRGQNVTFRCDPISEHNRLYWYRQTLGQGPEFLTYFQNEAQLEKSRLLSDRFSAERPKGSFSTLEIQRTEQGDSAMYLCASSLAGGSQPQHFGDGTRLSIL.

This chain connects TRBV5-1 to TRBJ2-1; 9 bases are shared with TRBD1. Germline assignment: CDR1 SGHRS and CDR2 YFSETQ. The CDR3 spans 16 residues. J lost 1 base, V lost 1 base, and 3 bases had no gene match. The CDR3: CASSLTGGESYNEQFF. CDR3 nucleotides: TGCGCCAGCAGCTTGACAGGGGGCGAGTCCTACAATGAGCAGTTCTTC.

The table lists this clonotype with a few counts. The chain joins TRBV12-3 or TRBV12-4 to TRBJ1-1, with a tentative D call TRBD1 (5 bases). Trimming left V 5 bases short and J 10 bases short, with 17 bases between. This CDR3 region has 13 residues. This CDR3 is CASSQMTGLGAFF. CDR3 DNA sequence: TGTGCCAGCAGTCAAATGACGGGGCTGGGAGCTTTCTTT.

This clonotype was seen at least ten times. The V and J genes are TRBV28 and TRBJ2-5; tentatively, D is TRBD1 (5 bases). Germline CDR1 reads MDHEN; CDR2 reads SYDVKM. The CDR3 spans 12 residues. V lost 8 bases and J lost 3, with 10 bases in between. CDR3 sequence: CASGAGKETQYF. In nucleotides, the CDR3 is TGTGCCAGCGGGGCAGGGAAAGAGACCCAGTACTTC.

This clonotype appeared many times. The gene calls are TRBV5-1 and TRBJ2-5; the D call may be TRBD1 or TRBD2 (5 bases each). Germline V gene sequence: CDR1 SGHRS, CDR2 YFSETQ. The CDR3 loop spans 15 amino acids. The V end was cut by 0 bases, the J end by 1 base, with 10 bases between. The CDR3 coding sequence is TGCGCCAGCAGCTTGGTTCCGGGGCCCCAAGAGACCCAGTACTTC. This gives the protein CASSLVPGPQETQYF.

The chain joins TRBV5-1 to TRBJ2-7; perhaps D is TRBD1 or TRBD2 (5 bases each). Germline CDR1 is SGHRS and CDR2 is YFSETQ. V gave up 5 bases and J gave up 3 bases, with 15 bases separating them. This CDR3 comprises 14 residues. The CDR3 sequence: CASSGSGGFYEQYF. In DNA, the CDR3 is TGCGCCAGCAGTGGAAGTGGGGGTTTCTACGAGCAGTACTTC.

The chain recombines TRBV20-1 with TRBJ2-7; 8 bases map to TRBD1. J lost 4 bases, V lost 4 bases, and 9 bases had no gene match. Germline loops: CDR1 DFQATT, CDR2 SNEGSKA (reference sequence). The CDR3 totals 14 residues. CDR3 DNA: TGCAGTGCTACGCACAGGGGGAAGGGATACGAGCAGTACTTC. Protein: CSATHRGKGYEQYF.

This chain uses TRBV6-1 with TRBJ2-2, with D perhaps matching TRBD1 (6 bases). Trimming took off 6 bases at V and 1 base at J, with 9 bases between the two ends. The germline V gene has CDR1 MNHNS and CDR2 SASEGT. This CDR3 spans 14 amino acids. CDR3 region: CASRQGLNTGELFF. The DNA of the CDR3 is TGTGCCAGCAGACAGGGATTGAACACCGGGGAGCTGTTTTTT.